The rows below give T cell receptor beta chains drawn from one sample of a study of blood T cell repertoires in COVID-19. Repertoires were generated with immunoSEQ multiplex PCR, while TCRdb's copy carries only in-frame clones and drops some. This table has 180,000 or so clones, over 80% appearing once. Sequenced: PBMCs or T cells enriched from blood (not recorded which). These receptors came from a woman aged 55-69 years who had recovered from COVID-19. Each CDR3 is given with its conserved first and last residue.

v_call | cdr3_aa
TRBV5-5 | CASSLVVGTDTQYF
TRBV7-9 | CASSRQGQNNSPLHF
TRBV10-1 | CASSPGTLNTEAFF
TRBV15 | CATSSRVSTDTQYF
TRBV28 | CASNHGTSGKTQYF
TRBV3-1/TRBV3-2 | CASSQLRQSRTDTQYF
TRBV7-9 | CASSLPGLAGELFF
TRBV6-1 | CASSVAGGDGYTF
TRBV7-3 | CASSQDRNYGYTF
TRBV11-2 | CASSFQGLAGASGANVLTF
TRBV27 | CASKPGTGYSNQPQHF